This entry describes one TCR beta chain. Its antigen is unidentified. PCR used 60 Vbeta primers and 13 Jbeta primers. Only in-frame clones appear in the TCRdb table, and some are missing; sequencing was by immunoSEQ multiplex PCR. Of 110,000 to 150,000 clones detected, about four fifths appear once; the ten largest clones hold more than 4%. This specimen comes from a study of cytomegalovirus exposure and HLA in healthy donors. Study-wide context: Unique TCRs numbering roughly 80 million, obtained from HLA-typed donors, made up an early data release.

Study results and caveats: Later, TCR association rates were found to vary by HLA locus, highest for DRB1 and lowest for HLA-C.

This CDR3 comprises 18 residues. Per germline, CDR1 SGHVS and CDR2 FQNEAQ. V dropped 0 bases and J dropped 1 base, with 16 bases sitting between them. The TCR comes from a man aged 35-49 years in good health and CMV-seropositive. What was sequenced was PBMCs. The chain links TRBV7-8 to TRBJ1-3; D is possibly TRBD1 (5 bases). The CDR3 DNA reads TGTGCCAGCAGCTTAGCGGTCGGGGGGGGTTTTTCTGGAAACACCATATATTTT. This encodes CASSLAVGGGFSGNTIYF.